One and the same sample provided the 20 T cell receptor beta chains below, sequenced in a study of CD8+ T cells in alopecia areata (dated by TCRdb to about 2018). Libraries came from the immunoSEQ multiplex PCR assay. RNA was extracted from all samples and reverse transcribed into cDNA as template for TCR sequencing. This is the immuneACCESS table as TCRdb keeps it, with only in-frame sequences that have V and J called. A part of the clones is gone; compared with another copy, unresolved V genes explain less than half, and the rest is unexplained. The sample profile shows around 190,000 clones; about three fifths of them were found once. Jointly, the top ten make up roughly 0.71% of the sample. What the time point label conveys for this sample: around 28 days on oral tofacitinib. The sample's treatment or condition label, decoded: oral pan-JAK inhibitor, 5-10 mg twice daily. The sequencing here drew on CD4+ T cells sorted from blood, taken at week 4, from a patient treated with tofacitinib. The receptors were sampled from a human donor with alopecia areata.

This clone has a handful of counts. V gene TRBV10-3 combines with J gene TRBJ2-7; no firm D call. The CDR3 spans 13 residues. Per germline, CDR1 ENHRY and CDR2 SYGVKD. Trimming left V 0 bases short and J 3 bases short, with 6 bases between. CDR3 sequence (DNA): TGTGCCATCAGTGAGTCTGCTGACTACGAGCAGTACTTC. Encoded protein: CAISESADYEQYF.

This clone was seen only once. The chain combines TRBV5-6 with TRBJ1-6; D possibly corresponds to TRBD1 (6 bases). Germline V lookup: CDR1 SGHDT, CDR2 YYEEEE. Trimming removed 4 bases from V and 13 bases from J, with 12 bases in between. This CDR3 is built from 12 residues. CDR3 coding DNA: TGTGCCAGCAGCGTCTACAGGGTTCCCCTCCACTTT. This gives the protein CASSVYRVPLHF.

This clone was found a few times. This chain links TRBV5-4 with TRBJ2-6, with 10 bases aligning to TRBD1. The CDR3 totals 18 residues. In germline, CDR1 is SGHNT, CDR2 YYREEE (reference sequence). Unmatched junction bases numbered 7, after V lost 4 bases and J lost 0 bases. CDR3 sequence reads: CASSPRTGGSSGANVLTF. CDR3 DNA: TGTGCCAGCAGCCCCCGGACAGGGGGTAGCTCTGGGGCCAACGTCCTGACTTTC.

This clone was counted between two and nine times. J is TRBJ1-1 and V is TRBV29-1; 7 bases are shared with TRBD1. This CDR3 comprises 13 residues. Germline V CDR1 and CDR2: SQVTM, ANQGSEA. Losses at the gene ends were 7 bases for V and 5 bases for J; bases not matched to a gene: 10. The CDR3 loop reads CSACTAGGTEAFF. CDR3 sequence (DNA): TGCAGCGCCTGTACGGCAGGGGGTACTGAAGCTTTCTTT.

V is TRBV5-4 and J is TRBJ1-2; TRBD1 agrees at 11 bases. With V trimmed by 0 bases and J by 3 bases, 4 bases remained unmatched. The CDR3 consists of 16 residues. From germline, CDR1 is SGHNT and CDR2 YYREEE (reference sequence). CDR3 region: CASSLAKGQGDYGYTF. CDR3 coding DNA: TGTGCCAGCAGCTTGGCCAAGGGACAGGGGGACTATGGCTACACCTTC.

V is TRBV28 and J is TRBJ2-7; either TRBD1 or TRBD2 may fit D (5 bases each). This CDR3 region has 15 residues. Germline assignment: CDR1 MDHEN and CDR2 SYDVKM. Deletions cut 9 bases from V and 5 bases from J, with 23 bases between. CDR3 residues: CARAQPGRFQNEQYF. In DNA form, the CDR3 reads TGTGCCAGAGCCCAACCGGGACGGTTTCAAAACGAGCAGTACTTC.

This clone has just one count. This chain joins TRBV15 and TRBJ2-7; D is uncertain. Germline V gene data show CDR1 as LNHNV and CDR2 as YYDKDF (reference sequence). The length of the CDR3 is 13 residues. V was pared by 8 bases and J by 5 bases, with 16 bases between. The CDR3 reads CATPPDPLNEQYF. CDR3 bases: TGTGCCACCCCCCCGGACCCCCTTAACGAGCAGTACTTC.

This chain joins TRBV29-1 and TRBJ2-7, with 10 bases identical to TRBD1. Germline V gives CDR1 SQVTM, CDR2 ANQGSEA. The CDR3 spans 13 residues. The trim removed 6 bases at V and 1 base at J, leaving 3 bases unmatched. The CDR3 protein is CSVGDRGSYEQYF. The CDR3 DNA follows: TGCAGCGTCGGGGACAGGGGTTCCTACGAGCAGTACTTC.

This chain connects TRBV30 to TRBJ2-5, with 10 bases lining up with TRBD2. The CDR3 is 15 residues long. V was clipped by 0 bases and J by 5 bases; unmatched bases: 6. The germline gives CDR1 GTSNPN, CDR2 SVGIG (reference sequence). The CDR3 reads CAWSVVSGRSETQYF. The CDR3 DNA reads TGTGCCTGGAGTGTCGTTAGCGGGAGGTCCGAGACCCAGTACTTC.

The chain recombines TRBV30 with TRBJ2-3, with TRBD1 as a possible D gene (5 bases). Trimming pared 2 bases from V and 5 bases from J, leaving 8 bases between. Germline V gene lookup returns CDR1 GTSNPN and CDR2 SVGIG (reference sequence). The CDR3 is 12 amino acids. DNA for the CDR3: TGTGCCTGGAGTCCTCAGGGAGATACGCAGTATTTT. It is translated as CAWSPQGDTQYF. Full variable domain (outside the CDR3, taken from reference TRBV30 and TRBJ2-3): SQTIHQWPATLVQPVGSPLSLECTVEGTSNPNLYWYRQAAGRGLQLLFYSVGIGQISSEVPQNLSASRPQDRQFILSSKKLLLSDSGFYLCAWSPQGDTQYFGPGTRLTVL.

About this clone: At one end, the junction sequence differs from germline, possibly due to a read error. The V and J genes are TRBV30 and TRBJ2-3; maybe TRBD2 (7 bases). Looked up from germline, CDR1 is GTSNPN and CDR2 is SVGIG (reference sequence). The CDR3 extends over 10 amino acids. The CDR3 spells CAWARGRESF. In nucleotides, the CDR3 is TGTGCCTGGGCCCGGGGGCGGGAGAGTTTT. Supplemented by reference TRBV30 and TRBJ2-3, the full variable domain reads SQTIHQWPATLVQPVGSPLSLECTVEGTSNPNLYWYRQAAGRGLQLLFYSVGIGQISSEVPQNLSASRPQDRQFILSSKKLLLSDSGFYLCAWARGRESFGPGTRLTVL.

This chain joins TRBV5-4 and TRBJ2-7; a possible D gene is TRBD2 (6 bases). From germline, CDR1 is SGHNT and CDR2 YYREEE (reference sequence). This CDR3 contains 19 residues. The germline V and J ends were trimmed by 0 bases and 2 bases, with 24 bases remaining between them. The CDR3 loop is CASSLGRSSVSAGTYEQYF. CDR3 coding DNA: TGTGCCAGCAGCTTGGGACGGAGTTCGGTTAGCGCGGGGACCTACGAGCAGTACTTC.

The rearrangement uses TRBV7-9 and TRBJ2-5; D is ambiguous. Germline V lookup: CDR1 SEHNR, CDR2 FQNEAQ (reference sequence). Trimming left V 4 bases short and J 5 bases short, with 5 bases between. This CDR3 has 11 amino acids. DNA of the CDR3: TGTGCCAGCAGCTACCTGGAGACCCAGTACTTC. It specifies CASSYLETQYF. The variable domain in full, completed from reference TRBV7-9 and TRBJ2-5, reads DTGVSQNPRHKITKRGQNVTFRCDPISEHNRLYWYRQTLGQGPEFLTYFQNEAQLEKSRLLSDRFSAERPKGSFSTLEIQRTEQGDSAMYLCASSYLETQYFGPGTRLLVL.

This rearrangement joins TRBV29-1 to TRBJ1-2; no firm D call. V shed 7 bases and J shed 6 bases, with 12 bases lying between them. CDR1 SQVTM and CDR2 ANQGSEA come from the germline V gene. CDR3 length: 11 amino acids. The CDR3 sequence: CSAQSRDGYTF. The DNA for the CDR3 is TGCAGCGCCCAATCGAGGGATGGCTACACCTTC.

This clone has only one observation. The chain couples TRBV4-2 to TRBJ1-3, with 7 nucleotides matching TRBD1. Trimming cost V 0 bases and J 0 bases; bases outside gene matches: 11. CDR3 length equals 19 residues. Germline V lookup: CDR1 LGHNA, CDR2 YNFKEQ. CDR3 amino acids: CASSQERQGGGVSGNTIYF. The CDR3 DNA reads as TGTGCCAGCAGCCAAGAGCGACAGGGAGGAGGCGTCTCTGGAAACACCATATATTTT.

The chain is built from TRBV29-1 and TRBJ1-4; D may be TRBD1 (5 bases). Germline V gene data show CDR1 as SQVTM and CDR2 as ANQGSEA. The CDR3 has 15 amino acids. V lost 6 bases, J lost 5 bases, and 19 bases lay in between. CDR3 region: CSVCWDAEGNEKLFF. The CDR3 nucleotides are TGCAGCGTCTGCTGGGACGCCGAGGGAAATGAAAAACTGTTTTTT.

The chain uses TRBV30 and TRBJ2-5, with D possibly matching TRBD1 (6 bases). Trimming took 4 bases from V and 11 from J, leaving 20 bases between them. CDR3 size: 13 residues. Germline V gene lookup returns CDR1 GTSNPN and CDR2 SVGIG (reference sequence). The DNA for the CDR3 is TGTGCCTGGACCCGCAGAGGGTCAGGGGAGCAGTACTTC. Encoded protein: CAWTRRGSGEQYF. The whole variable domain, remainder taken from reference TRBV30 and TRBJ2-5, is SQTIHQWPATLVQPVGSPLSLECTVEGTSNPNLYWYRQAAGRGLQLLFYSVGIGQISSEVPQNLSASRPQDRQFILSSKKLLLSDSGFYLCAWTRRGSGEQYFGPGTRLLVL.

This clone was seen just once. The V and J genes are TRBV29-1 and TRBJ2-3; the D gene is possibly TRBD2 (6 bases). CDR1 SQVTM and CDR2 ANQGSEA come from the germline V gene. The V end lost 1 base, the J end lost 0 bases, and 14 bases lay between the germline ends. CDR3 length: 16 residues. The CDR3 DNA reads as TGCAGCGTTGAAGTGGGGACTTATTTTAGCACAGATACGCAGTATTTT. Translated, it gives CSVEVGTYFSTDTQYF.

V gene TRBV20-1 combines with J gene TRBJ1-2; D is unclear. Between the trimmed V and J ends, which lost 3 bases and 8 bases, there was a span of 7 bases. The germline V gene encodes CDR1 DFQATT and CDR2 SNEGSKA (reference sequence). The CDR3 is 10 amino acids. The CDR3 bases are TGCAGTGCTAGGGGTGCGGGCTACACCTTC. Translating gives CSARGAGYTF.

The chain couples TRBV10-3 to TRBJ2-1; 8 bases line up with TRBD2. Germline loops: CDR1 ENHRY, CDR2 SYGVKD. Trimming at V came to 7 bases and at J to 8 bases, leaving 7 bases not matched to a gene. The CDR3 has 13 residues. The CDR3 sequence is CAIMGLAGDEQFF. The CDR3 nucleotides read TGTGCCATCATGGGGCTAGCGGGCGATGAGCAGTTCTTC.